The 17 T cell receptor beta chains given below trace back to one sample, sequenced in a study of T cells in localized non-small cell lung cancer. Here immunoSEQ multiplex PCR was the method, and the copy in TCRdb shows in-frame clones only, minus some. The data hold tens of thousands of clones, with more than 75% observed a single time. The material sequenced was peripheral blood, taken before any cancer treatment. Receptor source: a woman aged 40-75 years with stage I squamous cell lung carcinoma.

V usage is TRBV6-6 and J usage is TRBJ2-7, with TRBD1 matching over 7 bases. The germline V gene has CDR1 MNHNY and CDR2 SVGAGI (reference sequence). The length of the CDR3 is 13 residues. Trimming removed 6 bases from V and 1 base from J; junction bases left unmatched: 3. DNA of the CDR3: TGTGCCAGCAGACCGGGACAGTCCTACGAGCAGTACTTC. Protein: CASRPGQSYEQYF.

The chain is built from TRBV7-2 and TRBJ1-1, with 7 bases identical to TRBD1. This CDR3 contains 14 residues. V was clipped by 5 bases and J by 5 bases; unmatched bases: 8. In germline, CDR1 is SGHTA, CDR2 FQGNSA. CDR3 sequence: CASSLFTGQTEAFF. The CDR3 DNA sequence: TGTGCCAGCAGCCTCTTCACGGGACAGACTGAAGCTTTCTTT.

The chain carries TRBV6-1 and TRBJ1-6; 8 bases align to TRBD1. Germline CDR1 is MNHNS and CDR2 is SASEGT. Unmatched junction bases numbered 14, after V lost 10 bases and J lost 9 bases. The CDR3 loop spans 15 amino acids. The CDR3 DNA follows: TGTGCCATCAAGGCAAACCAGGGGGCTCGTTCACCCCTCCACTTT. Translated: CAIKANQGARSPLHF.

Here the CDR3 reads CASNRGQGGEQYF. CDR3 coding DNA: TGTGCCAGCAATCGGGGACAGGGAGGGGAGCAGTACTTC. The chain joins TRBV2 to TRBJ2-7; TRBD1 matches at 9 bases. CDR3 length: 13 residues. V trimming: 7 bases; J trimming: 7 bases; junction bases outside the gene matches: 8. Germline CDR1 and CDR2: SNHLY and FYNNEI. The variable domain in full, completed from reference TRBV2 and TRBJ2-7, reads EPEVTQTPSHQVTQMGQEVILRCVPISNHLYFYWYRQILGQKVEFLVSFYNNEISEKSEIFDDQFSVERPDGSNFTLKIRSTKLEDSAMYFCASNRGQGGEQYFGPGTRLTVT.

The CDR3 spells CASSQGFEQYF. For the CDR3, the DNA is TGCGCCAGCAGCCAAGGGTTCGAGCAGTACTTC. This chain links TRBV4-1 with TRBJ2-7; D ambiguous. V was cut by 1 base and J by 6 bases, with 4 bases left in between. This CDR3 is built from 11 residues. Germline V gives CDR1 MGHRA, CDR2 YSYEKL.

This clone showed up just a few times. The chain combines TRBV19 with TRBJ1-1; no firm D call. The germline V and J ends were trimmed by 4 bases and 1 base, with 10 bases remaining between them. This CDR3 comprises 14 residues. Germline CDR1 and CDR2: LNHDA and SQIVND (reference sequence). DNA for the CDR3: TGTGCCAGTAGTAGAGGACGGGAGAACACTGAAGCTTTCTTT. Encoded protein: CASSRGRENTEAFF.

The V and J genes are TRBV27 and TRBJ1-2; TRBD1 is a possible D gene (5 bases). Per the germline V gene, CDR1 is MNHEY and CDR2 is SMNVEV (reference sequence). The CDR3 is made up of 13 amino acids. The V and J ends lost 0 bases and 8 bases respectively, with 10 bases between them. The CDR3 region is CASSLSGGGGYTF. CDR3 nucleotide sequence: TGTGCCAGCAGTTTATCGGGGGGAGGCGGCTACACCTTC.

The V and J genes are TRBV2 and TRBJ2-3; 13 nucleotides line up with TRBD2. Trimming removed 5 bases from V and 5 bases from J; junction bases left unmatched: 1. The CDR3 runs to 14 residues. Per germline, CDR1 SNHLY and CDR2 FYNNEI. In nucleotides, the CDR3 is TGTGCCAGCAGTCGGACTAGCGGGGGAGATACGCAGTATTTT. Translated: CASSRTSGGDTQYF.

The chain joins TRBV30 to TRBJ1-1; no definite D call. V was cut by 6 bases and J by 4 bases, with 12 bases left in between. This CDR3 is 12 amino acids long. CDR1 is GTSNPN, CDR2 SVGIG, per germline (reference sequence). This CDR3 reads CACDRAGTEAFF. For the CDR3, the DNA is TGTGCCTGTGACCGTGCGGGCACTGAAGCTTTCTTT.

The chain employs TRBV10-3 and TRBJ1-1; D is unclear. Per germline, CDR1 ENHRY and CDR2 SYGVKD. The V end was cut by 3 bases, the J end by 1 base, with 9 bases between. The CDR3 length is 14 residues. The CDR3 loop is CAISERPENTEAFF. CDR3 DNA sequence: TGTGCCATCAGTGAACGGCCCGAGAACACTGAAGCTTTCTTT.

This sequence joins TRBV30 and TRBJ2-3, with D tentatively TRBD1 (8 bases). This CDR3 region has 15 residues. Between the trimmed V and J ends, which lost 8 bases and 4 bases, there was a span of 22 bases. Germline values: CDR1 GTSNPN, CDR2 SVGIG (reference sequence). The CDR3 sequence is CAGPGGAGGPDTQYF. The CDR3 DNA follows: TGTGCCGGACCTGGGGGGGCAGGGGGCCCAGATACGCAGTATTTT. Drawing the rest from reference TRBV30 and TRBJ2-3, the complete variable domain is SQTIHQWPATLVQPVGSPLSLECTVEGTSNPNLYWYRQAAGRGLQLLFYSVGIGQISSEVPQNLSASRPQDRQFILSSKKLLLSDSGFYLCAGPGGAGGPDTQYFGPGTRLTVL.

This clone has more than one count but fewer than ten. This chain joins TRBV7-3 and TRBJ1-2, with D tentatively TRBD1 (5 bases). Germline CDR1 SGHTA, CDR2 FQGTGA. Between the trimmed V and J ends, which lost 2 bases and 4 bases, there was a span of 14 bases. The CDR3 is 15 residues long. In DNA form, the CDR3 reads TGTGCCAGCAGCTTAGATGAGGGGTTCCTCTATGGCTACACCTTC. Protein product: CASSLDEGFLYGYTF.

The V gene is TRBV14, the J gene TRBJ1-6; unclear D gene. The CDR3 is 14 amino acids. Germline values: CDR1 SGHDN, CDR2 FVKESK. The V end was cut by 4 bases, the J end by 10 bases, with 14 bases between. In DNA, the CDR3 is TGTGCCAGCAGCCCCGGCGGGGAGCGGTCACCCCTCCACTTT. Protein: CASSPGGERSPLHF.

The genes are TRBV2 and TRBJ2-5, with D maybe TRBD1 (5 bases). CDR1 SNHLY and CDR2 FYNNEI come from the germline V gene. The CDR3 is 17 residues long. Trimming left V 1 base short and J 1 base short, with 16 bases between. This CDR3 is CASSEVPSRQIQETQYF. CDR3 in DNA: TGTGCCAGCAGTGAAGTCCCATCTAGACAGATCCAAGAGACCCAGTACTTC. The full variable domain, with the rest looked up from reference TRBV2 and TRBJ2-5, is EPEVTQTPSHQVTQMGQEVILRCVPISNHLYFYWYRQILGQKVEFLVSFYNNEISEKSEIFDDQFSVERPDGSNFTLKIRSTKLEDSAMYFCASSEVPSRQIQETQYFGPGTRLLVL.

CDR3 protein: CASGRALGNSPLHF. The CDR3 nucleotides are TGTGCCAGTGGCCGGGCCTTGGGTAATTCACCCCTCCACTTT. The gene calls are TRBV19 and TRBJ1-6; D unclear. CDR1 is LNHDA and CDR2 is SQIVND in the germline V gene (reference sequence). V lost 8 bases and J lost 6, with 14 bases in between. The CDR3 totals 14 residues.

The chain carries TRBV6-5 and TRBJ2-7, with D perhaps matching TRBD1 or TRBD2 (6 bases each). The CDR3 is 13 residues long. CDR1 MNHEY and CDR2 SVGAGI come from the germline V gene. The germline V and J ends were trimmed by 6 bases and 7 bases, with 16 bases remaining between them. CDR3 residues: CASSPGGRGEQYF. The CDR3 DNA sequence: TGTGCCAGCAGCCCCGGGGGAAGGGGGGAGCAGTACTTC.

The CDR3, as DNA: TGTGCCTCAACTAGCGGGGGGGCTAGCGATACGCAGTATTTT. As protein: CASTSGGASDTQYF. J is TRBJ2-3 and V is TRBV7-3, with 13 bases that match TRBD2. Germline CDR1 reads SGHTA; CDR2 reads FQGTGA. This CDR3 spans 14 amino acids. The J segment lost 6 bases and the V segment lost 11 bases, leaving 8 bases of the junction unmatched.